Listed below are T cell receptor beta chains from one sample, sequenced in a study of OX40 agonist ivuxolimab in advanced cancers. TCRdb's copy holds only in-frame clones and misses some; the assay was immunoSEQ multiplex PCR. In the table there are 50,000 to 70,000 clones, roughly 90% of which are singletons. Specimen: CD4+ or CD8+ T cells sorted from blood, collected in a trial of the OX40 agonist ivuxolimab. These TCRs come from an adult with an advanced solid tumor such as melanoma, head and neck, liver or kidney cancer. Each CDR3 is given with its conserved first and last residue. The D gene is left open where the match is weak. Where a row states a size, it is once, few, many or the class of an expanded clone; other rows omit it.

cdr3_nt: TGTGCCAGCAGTCGGGACAGGCGCGGTGAGCAGTTCTTC; cdr3_aa: CASSRDRRGEQFF; clone_size: .; d_call: TRBD1; v_call: TRBV6-1; j_call: TRBJ2-1
cdr3_nt: TGTGCCAGCAGCCGATATAGGGAGAACACTGAAGCTTTCTTT; cdr3_aa: CASSRYRENTEAFF; clone_size: .; d_call: .; v_call: TRBV11-3; j_call: TRBJ1-1
cdr3_nt: TGTGCCAGCAGTTCTAACGGGAGGGCCCACAATGAGCAGTTCTTC; cdr3_aa: CASSSNGRAHNEQFF; clone_size: .; d_call: TRBD2; v_call: TRBV27; j_call: TRBJ2-1
cdr3_nt: TGTGCCAGCAGCGTACGTCCAGGGACGAACGAGCAGTACTTC; cdr3_aa: CASSVRPGTNEQYF; clone_size: .; d_call: .; v_call: TRBV9; j_call: TRBJ2-7
cdr3_nt: TGTGCCAGCAGCACCCAGACAGGGTCCTACGAGCAGTACTTC; cdr3_aa: CASSTQTGSYEQYF; clone_size: .; d_call: TRBD1; v_call: TRBV5-4; j_call: TRBJ2-7
cdr3_nt: TGTGCCAGCAGTCCCCCGACAGGTCTGAGCTCCTACGAGCAGTACTTC; cdr3_aa: CASSPPTGLSSYEQYF; clone_size: .; d_call: .; v_call: TRBV28; j_call: TRBJ2-7
cdr3_nt: TGTGCCAGCAGTGTAGAGCAGGCCTACAATGAGCAGTTCTTC; cdr3_aa: CASSVEQAYNEQFF; clone_size: .; d_call: .; v_call: TRBV6-4; j_call: TRBJ2-1
cdr3_nt: TGTGCCAGCAGTTCCCCCGGGACATCGGCTGGGGAGCTGTTTTTT; cdr3_aa: CASSSPGTSAGELFF; clone_size: .; d_call: .; v_call: TRBV28; j_call: TRBJ2-2
cdr3_nt: TGTGCCTGGAGTGTACATAGCAATCAGCCCCAGCATTTT; cdr3_aa: CAWSVHSNQPQHF; clone_size: few; d_call: .; v_call: TRBV30; j_call: TRBJ1-5
cdr3_nt: TGCGCCAGCAGCTTGGGGAGCGGGGCCTACAATGAGCAGTTCTTC; cdr3_aa: CASSLGSGAYNEQFF; clone_size: once; d_call: TRBD2; v_call: TRBV5-1; j_call: TRBJ2-1
cdr3_nt: TGCGCCAGCAGTCTTCCGGACAGGATCAGCACAGATACGCAGTATTTT; cdr3_aa: CASSLPDRISTDTQYF; clone_size: .; d_call: TRBD1; v_call: TRBV23-1; j_call: TRBJ2-3
cdr3_nt: TGTGCCAGCAGGCGGGACAACACCAACACCGGGGAGCTGTTTTTT; cdr3_aa: CASRRDNTNTGELFF; clone_size: .; d_call: .; v_call: TRBV11-2; j_call: TRBJ2-2
cdr3_nt: TGTGCCAGCACCGGACAGGGGGCCGCAGATACGCAGTATTTT; cdr3_aa: CASTGQGAADTQYF; clone_size: .; d_call: TRBD1; v_call: TRBV2; j_call: TRBJ2-3
cdr3_nt: TGCGCCAGCAGTGGCGGGTACGAGCAGTACTTC; cdr3_aa: CASSGGYEQYF; clone_size: .; d_call: .; v_call: TRBV10-2; j_call: TRBJ2-7
cdr3_nt: TGTGCCAGCAGACGGGACAGGGGATCCTCCTACGAGCAGTACTTC; cdr3_aa: CASRRDRGSSYEQYF; clone_size: .; d_call: TRBD1; v_call: TRBV6-1; j_call: TRBJ2-7
cdr3_nt: TGTGCCAGCAGGCAACAGGGGATGAACACTGAAGCTTTCTTT; cdr3_aa: CASRQQGMNTEAFF; clone_size: .; d_call: TRBD1; v_call: TRBV9; j_call: TRBJ1-1
cdr3_nt: TGTGCCAGCAGCTTAGCGGACAGGGGCAACACTGAAGCTTTCTTT; cdr3_aa: CASSLADRGNTEAFF; clone_size: .; d_call: TRBD1; v_call: TRBV7-9; j_call: TRBJ1-1
cdr3_nt: TGTGCCAGCAGACCACAGGGACTGAAAAACACTGAAGCTTTCTTT; cdr3_aa: CASRPQGLKNTEAFF; clone_size: .; d_call: .; v_call: TRBV2; j_call: TRBJ1-1
cdr3_nt: TGTGCCAGCTCACCGCTTGGGACAGGGAACACCGGGGAGCTGTTTTTT; cdr3_aa: CASSPLGTGNTGELFF; clone_size: .; d_call: TRBD1; v_call: TRBV18; j_call: TRBJ2-2
cdr3_nt: TGTGCCAGCAGCTTGAGGGGCAGCACAGATACGCAGTATTTT; cdr3_aa: CASSLRGSTDTQYF; clone_size: .; d_call: .; v_call: TRBV7-6; j_call: TRBJ2-3
cdr3_nt: TGTACCACAAGACAGGGATTTGAGCAGTACTTC; cdr3_aa: CTTRQGFEQYF; clone_size: .; d_call: TRBD1; v_call: TRBV19; j_call: TRBJ2-7
cdr3_nt: TGCGCCAGCAGCTTGGAATCGGGGGGCACCGAAGAAGCTTTCTTT; cdr3_aa: CASSLESGGTEEAFF; clone_size: .; d_call: .; v_call: TRBV5-1; j_call: TRBJ1-1
cdr3_nt: TGTGCCAGCAGAACTGAGGGGGTCTCCTACGAGCAGTACTTC; cdr3_aa: CASRTEGVSYEQYF; clone_size: .; d_call: .; v_call: TRBV27; j_call: TRBJ2-7